A selection of T cell receptor beta chains follows, all from one sample in a study of blood T cell repertoires in COVID-19. Measured with immunoSEQ multiplex PCR; TCRdb has only the in-frame clones, and not every one. The data show about 210,000 clones, 65% to 90% seen once. The sequencing input was PBMCs or T cells enriched from blood (not recorded which). Receptor source: a woman between 50 and 59 years old with acute COVID-19. Each CDR3 is given with its conserved first and last residue. Clone size is shown for a subset of rows, as once, few, many or a class of expanded clone.

13	NA	TRBV24-1	CATSDFPSEKLFF
16	NA	TRBV5-1	CASSQLGGGVTDTQYF
15	NA	TRBV25-1	CASSESRVSGSWQFF
13	NA	TRBV30	CAWSVQGATEAFF
17	NA	TRBV6-2/TRBV6-3	CASSHGGDRVRTQPQHF
13	once	TRBV29-1	CSAERGTGTEAFF
16	NA	TRBV18	CASSPFGQGSGDTQYF
14	NA	TRBV6-5	CASSMGQTASEAFF
13	NA	TRBV7-2	CASSPDQGDEQFF
15	NA	TRBV3-1/TRBV3-2	CASSQVWSSGNTIYF
15	NA	TRBV27	CASSPQRGAYNEQFF
14	NA	TRBV10-3	CAISSGGATDTQYF
14	NA	TRBV30	CAWDSQSNTGELFF
15	NA	TRBV19	CASSTAGGDSYEQYF
17	NA	TRBV21-1	CASSKNRGRWGNQPQHF
15	NA	TRBV27	CASSLSPFLNSEAFF
13	once	TRBV3-1/TRBV3-2	CASSQGAASIQYF
17	NA	TRBV28	CASSRRWWSPGANVLTF
14	NA	TRBV6-1	CASSLTGENTEAFF
13	NA	TRBV3-1/TRBV3-2	CASSQQLANEQYF
15	NA	TRBV6-5	CASSWDREGHQPQHF
14	NA	TRBV6-2/TRBV6-3	CASSFLGGQETQYF
14	once	TRBV5-4	CASSWGQSQETQYF
13	NA	TRBV25-1	CASGRTGFYGYTF
15	NA	TRBV18	CASSPPDNYNQPQHF
15	few	TRBV18	CASSPRTRRGNEQFF
15	few	TRBV6-4	CASSEGAGHTDTQYF
16	few	TRBV3-1/TRBV3-2	CASSLTQSQRGGIQYF
14	NA	TRBV5-1	CASSSGTTTYEQYF
17	few	TRBV19	CASSRRDTSLGNQPQHF
15	NA	TRBV28	CASNLSTGGSHEQYF
13	NA	TRBV27	CASSSGQGGEQYF
15	NA	TRBV28	CASSFGTRGASEAFF
15	NA	TRBV27	CASSFSGQSGEKLFF
15	NA	TRBV20-1	CSASDPGQGTYEQYF
16	NA	TRBV18	CASSLIATGLNTEAFF
12	NA	TRBV7-9	CASSLSADTQYF
13	few	TRBV5-1	CASSLGPGNTIYF
14	NA	TRBV30	CAWSERIAKNIQYF
11	NA	TRBV29-1	CSVPGAAGQYF
13	NA	TRBV28	CASSKETGSPLHF
14	NA	TRBV30	CAWSLMTSNQPQHF
15	NA	TRBV30	CAWSPLAGTHYEQYF
15	NA	TRBV2	CASRWTGGANTEAFF
15	NA	TRBV24-1	CATSDSGGSGNTIYF
17	NA	TRBV18	CASSRGQGKFMNTEAFF
10	NA	TRBV29-1	CSVPGAEAFF
14	NA	TRBV18	CASSPLAVGNTIYF
15	NA	TRBV19	CASSTVGEGNSPLHF
14	NA	TRBV7-2	CASNERGIQETQYF
15	NA	TRBV5-1	CASSEGQGHTGELFF
16	NA	TRBV11-2	CASSLLGTGAGGEAFF
15	NA	TRBV28	CASSLQRTGFYEQYF
14	NA	TRBV7-2	CASSFSRDSYGYTF
16	NA	TRBV19	CASSHYGGRPDEKLFF